This TCR beta chain was retrieved from a study of cytomegalovirus exposure and HLA in healthy donors. Overall study: HLA-typed donors were the source of around 87 million unique TCRs, which an early data release held. Notes on the study in general: CMV serostatus stood as the only immune exposure information on hand. Among the most significant clusters, several appeared linked to common viral pathogens in a later analysis.

With 60 Vbeta and 13 Jbeta primers, the PCR was carried out. The table came from immunoSEQ multiplex PCR; TCRdb's copy has only in-frame clones and leaves some out. The table has 130,000 to 150,000 clones, approximately 80% seen once. Concerning this clone: Its antigen is unknown.

Trimming took 4 bases from V and 6 from J; bases not matched to a gene: 3. This CDR3 contains 13 residues. Germline V gene sequence: CDR1 KGHSH, CDR2 LQKENI. Sequencing was carried out using PBMCs. This TCR was recovered from a woman between 40 and 55 years old in good health and CMV-seropositive. The gene calls are TRBV18 and TRBJ2-1; 7 bases align to TRBD1. Here the CDR3 reads CASSQGQTNEQFF. DNA for the CDR3: TGTGCCAGCTCACAGGGACAGACCAATGAGCAGTTCTTC. The whole variable domain, remainder taken from reference TRBV18 and TRBJ2-1, is NAGVMQNPRHLVRRRGQEARLRCSPMKGHSHVYWYRQLPEEGLKFMVYLQKENIIDESGMPKERFSAEFPKEGPSILRIQQVVRGDSAAYFCASSQGQTNEQFFGPGTRLTVL.